This T cell receptor (beta chain) was recorded in a study of cytomegalovirus exposure and HLA in healthy donors. The length of the CDR3 is 13 residues. The ends lost 8 bases at V and 5 bases at J; junction bases unmatched: 6. In germline, CDR1 is ENHRY, CDR2 SYGVKD. Study outcomes and limitations: Some highly shared sequence variants likely arose as a pipeline artifact.

PCR used 60 Vbeta primers and 13 Jbeta primers. The assay was immunoSEQ multiplex PCR, and TCRdb's table has in-frame clones only and misses some. The table records 100,000 to 150,000 clones, about 73% of them present only once. About this clone itself: Its specificity is not known.

Sample: PBMCs. This chain joins TRBV10-3 and TRBJ1-2; 9 bases align to TRBD1. The receptor was derived from a woman between 35 and 50 years old in good health and CMV-seronegative. The CDR3 here is CAIRTGDYYGYTF. The CDR3 bases are TGTGCCATCCGGACAGGGGATTATTATGGCTACACCTTC.